This TCR beta chain is drawn from a study of CD8 T cells in ankylosing spondylitis. CDR3 size: 15 residues. The V segment lost 3 bases and the J segment 1 base; nucleotides outside the gene matches: 4. In germline, CDR1 is SGDLS, CDR2 YYNGEE. Points from the study as a whole: In peripheral blood, disease-linked CD8+ clones occurred at relatively low frequencies. Disease-linked clones reportedly showed significant enrichment in matched ankylosing spondylitis synovial fluid. Prior literature has documented some motif variants in synovial fluid and blood from reactive arthritis.

Researchers built TCR beta libraries using quantitative 5'-RACE with molecular barcodes. TCRdb redid the calling of the 5' RACE reads with MiXCR, one entry per CDR3 protein. The table lists 350,000 to 450,000 distinct CDR3 sequences, about 20% of them singletons, with around 13% in the top ten. As concerns this clonotype: What it binds is not known.

The clonotype was recovered from a male donor with ankylosing spondylitis or in good health (not recorded which). Sequencing was performed on blood, either unsorted or a sorted T cell fraction (not recorded which). The J gene is TRBJ2-3, the V gene TRBV9; 8 positions match TRBD2. CDR3 coding DNA: TGTGCCAGCAGCGACAGAGCGGGGGGCACAGATACGCAGTATTTT. This gives the protein CASSDRAGGTDTQYF.